This T cell receptor (beta chain) was recorded in a study of blood T cell repertoires in COVID-19. Study-wide context: Material from acute and convalescent COVID-19 was sourced from the United States, Italy and Spain. From T cells, B-cell-depleted T cells, or PBMCs came the material, which was cDNA or gDNA.

J lost 5 bases, V lost 7 bases, and 9 bases had no gene match. The CDR3 runs 13 residues. CDR1 and CDR2 (germline): SQVTM, ANQGSEA. In the authors' workflow: Estimation of nucleated cell counts was performed using reference gene primer amplification. Only in-frame clones appear in the TCRdb table, and some are missing; sequencing was by immunoSEQ multiplex PCR. That table gives V, J and clone size, and the DNA gave D and trimming. The repertoire holds fewer than 75,000 clones, with about nine tenths as singletons. The receptor was derived from a man aged 55 to 70 with acute or convalescent COVID-19. What was sequenced was peripheral blood. The gene calls are TRBV29-1 and TRBJ1-2; the match to TRBD1 covers 8 bases. CDR3 amino acids: CSGGQDPGYGYTF. The CDR3 DNA is TGCAGCGGGGGACAGGACCCTGGGTATGGCTACACCTTC.